Listed below are T cell receptor beta chains from one sample, sequenced in a study of cytomegalovirus exposure and HLA in healthy donors. Measured with immunoSEQ multiplex PCR; TCRdb has only the in-frame clones, and not every one. The repertoire holds around 150,000 clones, with around four fifths as singletons. Source material: PBMCs. The receptors stem from a man between 18 and 29 years old in good health and CMV-seronegative. Both conserved end residues are part of each CDR3. D genes are given only for firm matches. Size is stated for part of the rows, as once, few or many counts, or as a class when the clone is expanded.

j_gene	v_gene	d_gene	abundance	CDR3nt	CDR3aa
TRBJ1-2	TRBV10-3	NA	NA	TGTGCCATCAGTGAGGGGGGGTCGGACTATGGCTACACCTTC	CAISEGGSDYGYTF
TRBJ1-5	TRBV2	NA	NA	TGTGCCAGCAGTGAAATACAGCAGAATCAGCCCCAGCATTTT	CASSEIQQNQPQHF
TRBJ2-3	TRBV2	TRBD2	NA	TGTGCCAGAAAAGCGGGGGGAGTGGATACGCAGTATTTT	CARKAGGVDTQYF
TRBJ1-1	TRBV10-3	TRBD1	NA	TGTGCCATCAGTGACCCGGGACAGGCCACTGAAGCTTTCTTT	CAISDPGQATEAFF
TRBJ2-1	TRBV4-3	TRBD1	NA	TGCGCCAGCAGCCAAGGCCCGGGACAGGGCCTGGGAGGGCAGTTCTTC	CASSQGPGQGLGGQFF
TRBJ2-3	TRBV18	TRBD2	NA	TGTGCCAGCTCACCACGACGGGGAGGGACAGATACGCAGTATTTT	CASSPRRGGTDTQYF
TRBJ2-7	TRBV7-2	NA	NA	TGTGCCAGCAGCTTAGGAGTGGCCGGCCTAGGCGAGCAGTACTTC	CASSLGVAGLGEQYF
TRBJ1-5	TRBV10-3	NA	NA	TGTGCCTCCAACCGGGACTTAAATCAGCCCCAGCATTTT	CASNRDLNQPQHF
TRBJ1-3	TRBV7-8	TRBD1	NA	TGTGCCAGCAGCTTCAGGCAGGGGGCTGGAAACACCATATATTTT	CASSFRQGAGNTIYF
TRBJ1-5	TRBV10-3	TRBD1	NA	TGTGCCATCAGTGAAGGACAGGACAATCAGCCCCAGCATTTT	CAISEGQDNQPQHF
TRBJ2-1	TRBV6-1	TRBD2	NA	TGTGCCAGCAGTGAGTCAGCGGGAGCGGCCAATGAGCAGTTCTTC	CASSESAGAANEQFF
TRBJ2-1	TRBV28	TRBD2	NA	TGTGCCAGCAGTCTGGGACTAGCGGACCTCTCCCACGGAAATGAGCAGTTCTTC	CASSLGLADLSHGNEQFF
TRBJ2-1	TRBV7-8	NA	NA	TGTGCCAGCAGCTTCAGTCCGGGACTCGTCTCGAATGAGCAGTTCTTC	CASSFSPGLVSNEQFF
TRBJ2-2	TRBV11-3	NA	once	TGTGCCAGCAGCGCGAGAGGCGCCGGGGAGCTGTTTTTT	CASSARGAGELFF
TRBJ2-7	TRBV27	TRBD2	NA	TGTGCCAGCAGCCCAGGACTAGCGGGGGGTGAGCAGTACTTC	CASSPGLAGGEQYF
TRBJ2-3	TRBV5-5	NA	once	TGTGCCAGCAGCCGACAGGCGATCACAGATACGCAGTATTTT	CASSRQAITDTQYF
TRBJ2-6	TRBV11-2	NA	NA	TGTGCCAGCAGGAAGCCGGGACTGCGCTCTGGGGCCAACGTCCTGACTTTC	CASRKPGLRSGANVLTF
TRBJ2-1	TRBV4-2	TRBD2	NA	TGTGCCAGCAGCCAAGGGCTAGCGGGGGTTCCCTCCTACAATGAGCAGTTCTTC	CASSQGLAGVPSYNEQFF
TRBJ2-5	TRBV29-1	NA	few	TGCAGCGCTGACAAAAACAAAGAGACCCAGTACTTC	CSADKNKETQYF
TRBJ1-2	TRBV7-9	TRBD1	NA	TGTGCCAGCAGTCTGACAGGGACCCATGGCTACACCTTC	CASSLTGTHGYTF
TRBJ2-5	TRBV11-2	TRBD1	NA	TGTGCCAGCAGCCTGGGACAGACAGGGGTTGGGCAAGAGACCCAGTACTTC	CASSLGQTGVGQETQYF
TRBJ2-7	TRBV4-2	TRBD2	NA	TGTGCCAGCAGCCAAGCCTTCGGGGGGGCCCACGAGCAGTACTTC	CASSQAFGGAHEQYF
TRBJ1-5	TRBV29-1	TRBD1	NA	TGCAGCGCTCGGACAGGGCACAATCAGCCCCAGCATTTT	CSARTGHNQPQHF
TRBJ2-7	TRBV4-1	TRBD2	once	TGCGCCAGCAGCCAAGTTCGCGGGGGAGAGCAGTACTTC	CASSQVRGGEQYF
TRBJ2-7	TRBV4-1	NA	NA	TGCGCCAGCAGCCAAGATCGACAGCTTACCTACGAGCAGTACTTC	CASSQDRQLTYEQYF
TRBJ2-7	TRBV7-9	NA	once	TGTGCCAGCAGCTTACCCAATTTCGTCGGGGATTACGAGCAGTACTTC	CASSLPNFVGDYEQYF
TRBJ1-5	TRBV19	NA	NA	TGTGCCAGTAGTTGGGCCACAGGAAGTAATCAGCCCCAGCATTTT	CASSWATGSNQPQHF
TRBJ2-7	TRBV7-9	TRBD1	NA	TGTTCCAGCAGCCTCCCGGGACAGGGTTACGAGCAGTACTTC	CSSSLPGQGYEQYF
TRBJ2-7	TRBV4-1	NA	NA	TGCGCCAGCAGCCAAGGGGAGGAAACCTACGAGCAGTACTTC	CASSQGEETYEQYF
TRBJ2-7	TRBV5-1	TRBD2	NA	TGCGCCAGCAGCGAGGGGGGACTAGCGGGGTACGAGCAGTACTTC	CASSEGGLAGYEQYF
TRBJ1-5	TRBV28	NA	NA	TGTGCCAGCAGTCCCAATCCCCAGACTAATAGCAATCAGCCCCAGCATTTT	CASSPNPQTNSNQPQHF
TRBJ1-1	TRBV7-9	NA	NA	TGTGCCAGCAGCCCCGTCGGCACTGAAGCTTTCTTT	CASSPVGTEAFF
TRBJ2-3	TRBV9	TRBD2	once	TGTGCCAGCAGCGTAGCTGGGGTAGCGGGAAGAGATACGCAGTATTTT	CASSVAGVAGRDTQYF
TRBJ2-1	TRBV5-1	NA	NA	TGCGCCAGCAGCTTGGATCCGGGAGTACTTTACAATGAGCAGTTCTTC	CASSLDPGVLYNEQFF
TRBJ1-5	TRBV27	NA	NA	TGTGCCAGCAGTTTAGGCCAGGGAAATCAGCCCCAGCATTTT	CASSLGQGNQPQHF
TRBJ1-2	TRBV28	TRBD1	NA	TGTGCCAGCTCAATAGCGGGACAGCATAACTATGGCTACACCTTC	CASSIAGQHNYGYTF
TRBJ2-3	TRBV4-1	NA	once	TGCGCCAGCAGCAAGCCGGGACACAGCACAGATACGCAGTATTTT	CASSKPGHSTDTQYF
TRBJ1-6	TRBV9	TRBD1	NA	TGTGCCAGCAGCGTCTTAGACAGGGCGAATTCACCCCTCCACTTT	CASSVLDRANSPLHF
TRBJ2-2	TRBV6-5	TRBD1	NA	TGTGCCAGCAGTCACGGGACAGCCAACACCGGGGAGCTGTTTTTT	CASSHGTANTGELFF
TRBJ1-5	TRBV18	TRBD1	few	TGTGCCAGCTCACCCAATACAGGGGCGGCCAATCAGCCCCAGCATTTT	CASSPNTGAANQPQHF